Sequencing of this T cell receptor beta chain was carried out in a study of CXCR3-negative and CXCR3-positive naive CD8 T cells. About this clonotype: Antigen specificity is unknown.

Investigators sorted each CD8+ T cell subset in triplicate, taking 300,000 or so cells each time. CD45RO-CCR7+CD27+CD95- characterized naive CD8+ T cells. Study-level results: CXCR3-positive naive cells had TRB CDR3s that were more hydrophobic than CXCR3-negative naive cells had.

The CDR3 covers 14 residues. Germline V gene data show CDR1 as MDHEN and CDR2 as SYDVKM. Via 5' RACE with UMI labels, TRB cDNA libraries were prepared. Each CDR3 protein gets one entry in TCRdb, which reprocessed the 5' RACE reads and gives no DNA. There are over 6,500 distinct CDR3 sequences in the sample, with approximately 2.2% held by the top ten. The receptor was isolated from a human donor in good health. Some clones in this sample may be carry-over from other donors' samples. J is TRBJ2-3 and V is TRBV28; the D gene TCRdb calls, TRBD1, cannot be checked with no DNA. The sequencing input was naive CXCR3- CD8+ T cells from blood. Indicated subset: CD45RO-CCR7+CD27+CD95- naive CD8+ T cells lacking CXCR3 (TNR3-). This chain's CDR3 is CASSLGGNPDTQYF.